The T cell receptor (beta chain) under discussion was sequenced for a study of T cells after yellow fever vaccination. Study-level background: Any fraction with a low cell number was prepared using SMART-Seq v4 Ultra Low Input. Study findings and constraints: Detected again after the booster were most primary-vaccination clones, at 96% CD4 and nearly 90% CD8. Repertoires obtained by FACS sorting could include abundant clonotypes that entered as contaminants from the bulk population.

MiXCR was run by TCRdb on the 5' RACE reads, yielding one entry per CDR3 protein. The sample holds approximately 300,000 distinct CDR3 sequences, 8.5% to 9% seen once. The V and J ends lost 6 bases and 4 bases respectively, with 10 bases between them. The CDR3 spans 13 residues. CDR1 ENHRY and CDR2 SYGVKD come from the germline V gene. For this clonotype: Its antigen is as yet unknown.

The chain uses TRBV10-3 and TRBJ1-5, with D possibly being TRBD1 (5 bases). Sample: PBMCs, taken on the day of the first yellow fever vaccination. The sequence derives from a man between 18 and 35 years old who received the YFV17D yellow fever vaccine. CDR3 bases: TGTGCCATCAGGGGGGGGGGGAATCAGCCCCAGCATTTT. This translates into CAIRGGGNQPQHF.